This TCR beta chain was sequenced during a study of blood T cell repertoires in COVID-19. Study-level background: Acute and convalescent COVID-19 samples came from the United States, Italy and Spain. PBMCs, B-cell-depleted T cells, or T cells provided the cDNA or gDNA that made up the material.

In the original workflow: Quantification of nucleated cells was approximated via reference gene primer amplification. Generated by immunoSEQ multiplex PCR, the TCRdb table keeps only in-frame clones and is missing some. V, J and clone size reflect that table, while D and trimming were determined from the DNA. The data hold about 130,000 clones, with roughly 79% observed a single time. V was clipped by 0 bases and J by 0 bases, with 9 bases between them. This CDR3 comprises 16 residues. The V gene's germline CDR1 is MNHEY and CDR2 SVGAGI. Sequencing was done on a sample of peripheral blood. This chain joins TRBV6-5 and TRBJ1-3; D is unclear. The TCR comes from a man at least 80 years old with acute or convalescent COVID-19. This CDR3 is CASSYSPNSSGNTIYF. DNA for the CDR3: TGTGCCAGCAGTTACTCCCCCAACAGCTCTGGAAACACCATATATTTT.